These 8 T cell receptor beta chains originate from one sample sequenced in a study of blood T cell repertoires in COVID-19. Some clones are missing from TCRdb's copy, which holds only in-frame ones; the method was immunoSEQ multiplex PCR. The table shows around 330,000 clones, with about 91% occurring only once. Material: PBMCs or T cells enriched from blood (not recorded which). These receptors were collected from a woman in her thirties or forties who had recovered from COVID-19.

The rearrangement uses TRBV29-1 and TRBJ2-3; 8 bases map to TRBD1. The CDR3 contains 14 residues. The germline CDR1 and CDR2 sequences are SQVTM and ANQGSEA. The V and J ends lost 6 bases and 2 bases, in that order; junction bases with no gene match: 7. The CDR3 here is CSVPGTGTTDTQYF. The CDR3 bases are TGCAGCGTACCAGGGACAGGCACCACAGATACGCAGTATTTT.

V usage is TRBV10-3 and J usage is TRBJ2-7; 9 nucleotides match TRBD1. The ends lost 6 bases at V and 1 base at J; junction bases unmatched: 4. Germline assignment: CDR1 ENHRY and CDR2 SYGVKD. This CDR3 has 14 residues. The DNA for the CDR3 is TGTGCCATCAGCCGACAGGGGGGGTCCTACGAGCAGTACTTC. Protein: CAISRQGGSYEQYF.

The chain uses TRBV29-1 and TRBJ1-2; 9 bases agree with TRBD1. The CDR3 runs to 16 residues. V dropped 4 bases and J dropped 0; count of bases not matched to a gene: 9. Germline V gene lookup returns CDR1 SQVTM and CDR2 ANQGSEA. CDR3 bases: TGCAGCGTTGGGGGGACAGGGTCCTCTGCTAACTATGGCTACACCTTC. Its translation is CSVGGTGSSANYGYTF. Together with reference TRBV29-1 and TRBJ1-2, the CDR3 gives the full variable domain: SAVISQKPSRDICQRGTSLTIQCQVDSQVTMMFWYRQQPGQSLTLIATANQGSEATYESGFVIDKFPISRPNLTFSTLTVSNMSPEDSSIYLCSVGGTGSSANYGYTFGSGTRLTVV.

The chain is built from TRBV11-1 and TRBJ2-5; TRBD2 aligns across 7 bases. V trimming: 5 bases; J trimming: 3 bases; junction bases outside the gene matches: 6. Germline V gene sequence: CDR1 SGHAT, CDR2 FQDESV (reference sequence). The CDR3 has 14 amino acids. The CDR3 loop reads CASSPNAGEETQYF. The DNA of the CDR3 is TGTGCCAGCAGCCCCAACGCGGGGGAAGAGACCCAGTACTTC.

The table lists this clone with a few counts. This chain connects TRBV2 to TRBJ1-5; 8 bases align to TRBD1. CDR1 is SNHLY, CDR2 FYNNEI, per germline. The CDR3 extends over 15 amino acids. The J segment lost 3 bases and the V segment lost 6 bases, leaving 7 bases of the junction unmatched. The CDR3 DNA reads as TGTGCCAGCAGCAGGGGGCTTGAACTCAATCAGCCCCAGCATTTT. Translating gives CASSRGLELNQPQHF.

The chain joins TRBV9 to TRBJ1-6; D is possibly TRBD1 (5 bases). CDR1 and CDR2 (germline): SGDLS, YYNGEE. The CDR3 runs 14 residues. V lost 4 bases and J 10 bases, leaving 15 bases between the germline ends. The CDR3 reads CASSLREAGSPLHF. The CDR3 bases are TGTGCCAGCAGCCTCAGGGAGGCAGGATCACCCCTCCACTTT.

The chain combines TRBV5-1 with TRBJ1-2; D is unresolved. CDR1 and CDR2 (germline): SGHRS, YFSETQ. With 5 bases removed from V and 4 bases from J, the gap between germline ends came to 12 bases. The CDR3 covers 13 residues. For the CDR3, the DNA is TGCGCCAGCAGTACCACTGAAAGCTATGGCTACACCTTC. It codes for CASSTTESYGYTF.

Here the CDR3 reads CASSVGGGNAEAFF. The CDR3 DNA reads as TGTGCCAGCAGCGTAGGTGGAGGTAACGCTGAAGCTTTCTTT. This chain links TRBV9 with TRBJ1-1, with unresolved D. CDR1 SGDLS and CDR2 YYNGEE come from the germline V gene. V was trimmed by 0 bases and J by 6 bases, leaving 12 bases between them. The CDR3 loop spans 14 amino acids.